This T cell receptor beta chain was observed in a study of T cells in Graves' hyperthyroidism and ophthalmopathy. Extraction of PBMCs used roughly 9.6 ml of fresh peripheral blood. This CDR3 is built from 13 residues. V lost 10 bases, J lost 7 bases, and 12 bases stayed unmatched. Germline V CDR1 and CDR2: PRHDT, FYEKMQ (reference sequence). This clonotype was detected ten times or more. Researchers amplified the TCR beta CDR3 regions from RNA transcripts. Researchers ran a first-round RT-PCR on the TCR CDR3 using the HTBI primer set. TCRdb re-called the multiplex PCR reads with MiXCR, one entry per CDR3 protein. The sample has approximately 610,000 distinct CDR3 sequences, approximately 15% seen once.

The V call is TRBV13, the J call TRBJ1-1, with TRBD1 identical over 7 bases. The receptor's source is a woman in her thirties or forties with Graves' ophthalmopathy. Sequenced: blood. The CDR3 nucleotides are TGTGCCACCAAACCAGGGGGTCACGATGAAGCTTTCTTT. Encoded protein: CATKPGGHDEAFF.